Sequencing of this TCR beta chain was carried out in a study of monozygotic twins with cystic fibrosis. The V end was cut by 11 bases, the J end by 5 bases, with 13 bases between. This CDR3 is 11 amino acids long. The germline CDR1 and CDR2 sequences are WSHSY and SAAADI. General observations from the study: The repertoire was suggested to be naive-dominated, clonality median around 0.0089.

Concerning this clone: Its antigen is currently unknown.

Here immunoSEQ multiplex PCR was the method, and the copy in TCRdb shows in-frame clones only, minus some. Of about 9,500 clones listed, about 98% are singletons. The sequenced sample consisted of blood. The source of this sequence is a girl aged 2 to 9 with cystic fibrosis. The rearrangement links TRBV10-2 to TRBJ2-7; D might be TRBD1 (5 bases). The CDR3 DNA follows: TGCGCCGGCTTGAAGGGGAACGAGCAGTACTTC. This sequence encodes CAGLKGNEQYF.